A selection of T cell receptor beta chains follows, all from one sample in a study of somatic mutations in cytotoxic T cells in rheumatoid arthritis. Sequencing was performed with immunoSEQ multiplex PCR; in TCRdb, only in-frame clones are kept and a portion is missing. The sample shows some 18,000 clones, roughly 77% of them seen only once. Sequencing was performed on CD8+ T cells sorted from blood. The receptor source for this set is an adult with rheumatoid arthritis. The conserved cysteine and the conserved F or W are not part of the CDR3 here.

TRBJ2-1 TRBV11-3 ASSLDQRGVHNEQF
TRBJ2-3 TRBV27 ASSLARGLLWDTQY
TRBJ2-7 TRBV2 ASNVGSEQY
TRBJ2-1 TRBV18 ASSQGTGGRNEQF
TRBJ1-2 TRBV19 ASSPRTGFNYGYT
TRBJ2-7 TRBV5-1 ASSPTSGVSYEQY
TRBJ1-2 TRBV30 AWGTYGRYGYT
TRBJ2-4 TRBV29-1 SARTGEVKNIQY
TRBJ2-1 TRBV5-1 ASSAGPGPPANEQF
TRBJ2-3 TRBV7-9 ASSPRQGLSTDTQY
TRBJ1-2 TRBV19 ASSIVGTDYGYT
TRBJ1-1 TRBV28 ASRDTGGGTEAF
TRBJ2-1 TRBV28 ASTPGSGVGLAGGHYNEQF
TRBJ1-2 TRBV9 ASSVDVTGLGYGYT
TRBJ2-7 TRBV30 ASPLAGSYEQY
TRBJ1-2 TRBV4-3 ASSQDRGGYGYT
TRBJ2-5 TRBV9 ASSVTSGVETQY
TRBJ1-1 TRBV10-3 AILGGANEAF
TRBJ1-4 TRBV27 ASRTVTDEKLF
TRBJ2-2 TRBV7-9 ASSLGNTGELF
TRBJ2-2 TRBV14 ASSPLRGLIAGELF
TRBJ1-4 TRBV7-9 ASSFGQGREKLF
TRBJ2-7 TRBV5-8 ASSLNSREQY
TRBJ2-1 TRBV6-6 ASSYSQLQF
TRBJ2-2 TRBV5-6 ASSLYRGRTGELF
TRBJ1-1 TRBV6-1 ASRSRGRTEAF
TRBJ2-1 TRBV27 ASQLYTLTYNEQF
TRBJ2-1 TRBV19 ASSIVGTSGGASYNEQF
TRBJ2-5 TRBV9 ASSVDGVGGRETQY
TRBJ1-1 TRBV11-2 ASSFGTGGNTEAF
TRBJ2-5 TRBV7-2 ASSLGSLSGRAETQY
TRBJ1-5 TRBV7-9 ASSLSRGQGNQPQH
TRBJ2-7 TRBV5-6 ASSLDFYEQY
TRBJ2-1 TRBV6-1 ASSELRGDEQF
NA TRBV5-6 ASSFITSTYEQY
TRBJ2-7 TRBV28 ASSLLRQGAEQY
TRBJ1-1 TRBV27 ASRIAGVGTEAF
TRBJ2-7 TRBV4-3 ASSQGTSGRAYEQY
TRBJ2-7 TRBV7-3 ASSLIPSYEQY
TRBJ2-3 TRBV6-5 ASSIGWDTQY
TRBJ2-7 TRBV27 ASPPGPGYYEQY
TRBJ2-3 TRBV4-1 ASSHLQYTDTQY
TRBJ2-3 TRBV11-1 ASSLVGGAHLTDTQY
TRBJ2-7 TRBV19 ASTDQGSYEQY
TRBJ2-1 TRBV6-4 ASSIHARGSYNEQF
TRBJ2-1 TRBV11-1 ASSLTSGGLNNEQF
TRBJ1-1 TRBV11-2 ASSSITWENTEAF
TRBJ1-1 TRBV10-3 AISEPGNWDTEAF
TRBJ1-2 TRBV23-1 ASSQSGRAPTEGYT
TRBJ2-7 TRBV29-1 SVERGTGSSYEQY
TRBJ2-5 TRBV20-1 SADPGETQY